The 32 T cell receptor beta chains in this list originate from one sample, sequenced in a study of tumor-infiltrating lymphocytes in primary liver carcinoma. Joint extraction of RNA and DNA used roughly 20-32 mg of bulk tissue that was unsorted. The input was around 0.5 ug total RNA; TCR beta cDNA was made from it with a constant-region primer. Three nested multiplex PCR rounds, a slightly modified ARM-PCR, produced the libraries for TCR beta. Rounds one and two of PCR, each of 10 cycles, were primed with TRBV1-TRBV30 forward primers and a C-beta reverse primer. One entry per CDR3 protein results from TCRdb running MiXCR on the multiplex PCR reads. Of approximately 110,000 distinct CDR3 sequences in the sample, approximately 82% were seen once. The sequenced material came from liver tumor tissue from sampling region 3. Described subset: tumor region T3, left-lateral pole. The receptors were gathered from a man aged 40-50 years with primary liver carcinoma and hepatitis B virus infection.

The chain has TRBV29-1 and TRBJ2-2, with D possibly TRBD1 on 5 matching bases. Germline V gene data show CDR1 as SQVTM and CDR2 as ANQGSEA. Deletions cut 6 bases from V and 6 bases from J, with 20 bases between. This CDR3 has 15 amino acids. The CDR3 sequence is CSVARNRIGSGELFF. The CDR3 DNA reads TGCAGCGTCGCCCGGAACAGGATCGGTTCCGGGGAGCTGTTTTTT.

The chain employs TRBV7-8 and TRBJ2-7; D not resolved. The V gene's germline CDR1 is SGHVS and CDR2 FQNEAQ. Trimming stripped 11 bases from V and 4 bases from J, with 24 bases between. The CDR3 has 15 residues. This CDR3 is CACTVRSAPVYEQYF. The CDR3 nucleotides read TGTGCCTGCACCGTTCGGTCGGCACCGGTGTACGAGCAGTACTTC.

On this clonotype: No conserved phenylalanine or tryptophan ends this CDR3, so it is likely a read error. The gene calls are TRBV7-8 and TRBJ2-7; D unresolved. The germline V and J ends were trimmed by 7 bases and 3 bases, with 13 bases remaining between them. The CDR3 length is 13 residues. The germline CDR1 and CDR2 sequences are SGHVS and FQNEAQ. CDR3 region: CASNLTLDYEQYL. CDR3 nucleotides: TGTGCCAGCAACTTGACTCTTGACTACGAGCAGTACTTA.

About this clonotype: This CDR3 fails to terminate in the conserved phenylalanine or tryptophan, so it likely reflects a read error. J is TRBJ2-7 and V is TRBV11-2, with D tentatively TRBD2 (5 bases). CDR1 is SGHAT, CDR2 FQNNGV, per germline. The CDR3 is 11 residues long. The CDR3 DNA follows: TGTGCCAGCAACGGGAACTACGAACAGTACTAC. It yields the protein CASNGNYEQYY.

This clonotype was seen a handful of times. The chain carries TRBV6-6 and TRBJ2-3, with 13 bases aligning to TRBD2. Per the germline V gene, CDR1 is MNHNY and CDR2 is SVGAGI (reference sequence). The junction had 16 bases not matched to a gene; V was cut back by 5 bases and J by 2 bases. This CDR3 contains 20 residues. The CDR3 coding sequence is TGTGCCAGCAGTCCAAGGACTAGCGGGAGTACAAAGAGGGACACAGATACGCAGTATTTT. Protein: CASSPRTSGSTKRDTDTQYF.

About this clonotype: The junction and the germline gene differ at one end; a read error may be behind it. J is TRBJ2-3 and V is TRBV29-1, with 7 bases identical to TRBD2. The CDR3 totals 17 residues. Germline V gives CDR1 SQVTM, CDR2 ANQGSEA. This chain's CDR3 is CSAPTAGSQGLSATHYF. In nucleotides, the CDR3 is TGCAGTGCCCCGACAGCGGGATCCCAAGGGTTGTCGGCTACGCACTATTTT.

In this sample, this clonotype turned up once. Sequence at one end of the junction differs from germline and may be a read error. CDR3 in amino acids: CSAESRGGYNEQFF. CDR3 in DNA: TGCAGCGCTGAATCCCGGGGGGGGTACAATGAGCAGTTTTTC. V gene TRBV29-1 combines with J gene TRBJ2-1, with 8 bases matching TRBD2. The length of the CDR3 is 14 residues. Germline assignment: CDR1 SQVTM and CDR2 ANQGSEA.

A remark on this clonotype: At one of its ends the junction is not consistent with the germline gene, which may arise from a read error. The chain has TRBV4-1 and TRBJ2-2, with D possibly called TRBD1 or TRBD2 (5 bases each). This CDR3 spans 14 amino acids. Germline V gene sequence: CDR1 MGHRA, CDR2 YSYEKL. The CDR3 DNA reads TGCGCCAGCAGCCAGGTCGCCACCACCTGGGACCTGTTTTTT. The encoded protein is CASSQVATTWDLFF.

Points on this clonotype: At one of its ends the junction is not consistent with the germline gene, which may arise from a read error. CDR3 protein: CASSRDRARGATNKKLFF. CDR3 coding DNA: TGTGCCAGCAGCCGAGATCGTGCGCGGGGGGCAACTAATAAAAAACTGTTTTTT. The chain uses TRBV4-2 and TRBJ1-4, with D possibly matching TRBD1 (6 bases). The CDR3 covers 18 residues. Per the germline V gene, CDR1 is LGHNA and CDR2 is YNFKEQ.

To note about this clonotype: It is likely a read error, because the conserved phenylalanine at the end of the CDR3 is missing. J is TRBJ1-1 and V is TRBV29-1; no reliable D call. Germline-derived CDR1 and CDR2 are SQVTM and ANQGSEA. Trimming cost V 4 bases and J 3 bases, with 18 bases left between them. This CDR3 spans 15 amino acids. The CDR3 region has the DNA TGCAGCGTTGGATCCGGATGGGGTATGGACACTGAAGCTTTCCTT. This translates into CSVGSGWGMDTEAFL.

By its share, this clonotype is medium-sized. The CDR3 region has the DNA TGCAGCGCCATCGGACAGGGGACTGAAGCTTTCTTT. This sequence encodes CSAIGQGTEAFF. The chain uses TRBV29-1 and TRBJ1-1, with TRBD1 matching 9 bases. The length of the CDR3 is 12 residues. Germline assignment: CDR1 SQVTM and CDR2 ANQGSEA. With V trimmed by 7 bases and J by 5 bases, 5 bases remained unmatched.

A remark on this clonotype: The CDR3 does not close with the conserved phenylalanine or tryptophan, likely indicating a read error. The limits of the CDR3 on the DNA are not certain, so only TCRdb's listed CDR3 is given. This rearrangement joins TRBV6-1 to TRBJ2-6; TRBD2 was called by the table and not checked on the DNA. CDR1 is MNHNS, CDR2 SASEGT, per germline. Including both end residues, the CDR3 is 15 amino acids long. The CDR3 reads CASSYGTSGIDVLTL.

This clonotype appeared once. Mismatch with germline at one junction end may stem from a read error. V usage is TRBV18 and J usage is TRBJ2-1, with TRBD2 matching over 9 bases. CDR1 and CDR2 from the germline V gene are KGHSH and LQKENI. The CDR3 runs 15 residues. DNA for the CDR3: TGTGCCAGCTTACCACTAGCGGGTTCCTACAATGAGCAGTTCTTC. Its protein product is CASLPLAGSYNEQFF.

Concerning this clonotype itself: The junction departs from germline at one end; a sequencing error may be responsible. The chain links TRBV4-2 to TRBJ2-3, with D possibly matching TRBD2 (7 bases). Germline V gene lookup returns CDR1 LGHNA and CDR2 YNFKEQ. The CDR3 spans 17 residues. The DNA of the CDR3 is TGTGCCAGCAGCCACCCCGGGACTACCACCAGGGGAGATACGCAGTTTTTT. It is translated as CASSHPGTTTRGDTQFF.

A note on this clonotype: Germline is not matched at one junction end, which may reflect a read error. The chain couples TRBV29-1 to TRBJ2-3, with a tentative D call TRBD2 (6 bases). Germline CDR1 and CDR2: SQVTM and ANQGSEA. The CDR3 has 13 amino acids. This CDR3 reads CSARRGNTDTQFF. CDR3 bases: TGCAGCGCTAGGCGGGGCAACACAGATACGCAGTTTTTT.

This clonotype appeared once. The V and J genes are TRBV5-4 and TRBJ1-1; TRBD1 might be the D (6 bases). From germline, CDR1 is SGHNT and CDR2 YYREEE (reference sequence). V was clipped by 6 bases and J by 4 bases, with 22 bases between them. The CDR3 covers 16 residues. The CDR3 DNA follows: TGTGCCAGCAACTTAGGGGGGGCTAGATGGAGCACTGAAGCTTTCTTT. It encodes CASNLGGARWSTEAFF.

V and J are TRBV11-2 and TRBJ2-3; TRBD1 aligns across 10 bases. The CDR3 has 16 residues. CDR1 is SGHAT, CDR2 FQNNGV, per germline. After removal of 6 bases from V and 15 bases from J, the junction contained 21 bases not matched to a gene. CDR3 sequence reads: CASSPWTGGDTDTEYF. The DNA for the CDR3 is TGTGCCAGCAGTCCGTGGACAGGGGGAGACACAGATACGGAATATTTT. The full variable domain, its missing parts supplied by reference TRBV11-2 and TRBJ2-3, is EAGVAQSPRYKIIEKRQSVAFWCNPISGHATLYWYQQILGQGPKLLIQFQNNGVVDDSQLPKDRFSAERLKGVDSTLKIQPAKLEDSAVYLCASSPWTGGDTDTEYFGPGTRLTVL.

Worth noting for this clonotype: The junction shows a germline mismatch at one end, possibly a read error. The chain uses TRBV6-2 or TRBV6-3 and TRBJ1-2; D is ambiguous. In germline, CDR1 is MNHEY, CDR2 SVGEGT. The CDR3 is 15 residues long. CDR3 residues: CASGQTLEGTFGYTF. Written as DNA, the CDR3 is TGTGCCAGCGGCCAGACCCTCGAAGGAACCTTTGGCTACACATTC.

Concerning this clonotype: One end of the junction varies from germline; a read error may be responsible. This chain joins TRBV4-2 and TRBJ1-1; D ambiguous. The CDR3 spans 13 residues. CDR1 and CDR2 (germline): LGHNA, YNFKEQ. The CDR3, as DNA: TGTGCAAGCAGCCAAGATTCCAATGGGAGAGCTTTATTT. Translated: CASSQDSNGRALF.

In regard to this clonotype: This is likely a read error, given that the CDR3 carries no conserved phenylalanine or tryptophan at its end. The gene calls are TRBV4-3 and TRBJ2-1, with D possibly matching TRBD1 (6 bases). Germline-derived CDR1 and CDR2 are LGHNA and YSLEER. The CDR3 loop spans 14 amino acids. The CDR3 nucleotides read TGCGCCAGCCGCCAGGGGACCAATTTCGACGAGCAGTTCCTC. It specifies CASRQGTNFDEQFL.

The genes are TRBV12-3 or TRBV12-4 and TRBJ2-3; D possibly matches TRBD1 or TRBD2 (5 bases each). V was trimmed by 6 bases and J by 8 bases, leaving 15 bases between them. This CDR3 has 13 amino acids. The CDR3 loop is CASSLGDVSTQYF. CDR3 DNA: TGTGCCAGCAGCCTGGGGGACGTTAGTACGCAGTATTTT.

Regarding this clonotype: The germline gene is not matched at one end of the junction; a read error may be the cause. The CDR3 DNA is TGTGCTAGCAGTTCGCCGGGACAAGCGAGCCCCGGTGAGCAGTTCTTC. Residues: CASSSPGQASPGEQFF. J is TRBJ2-1 and V is TRBV6-2 or TRBV6-3, with D tentatively TRBD1 (6 bases). The germline V gene encodes CDR1 MNHEY and CDR2 SVGEGT. The CDR3 is 16 amino acids.

The chain recombines TRBV4-2 with TRBJ1-3; D unclear. V was clipped by 1 base and J by 4 bases, with 17 bases between them. The CDR3 totals 17 residues. Germline lookup yields CDR1 LGHNA and CDR2 YNFKEQ. CDR3 in amino acids: CASSQGQAGAYGNTIYF. DNA for the CDR3: TGTGCCAGCAGCCAAGGTCAAGCAGGCGCCTACGGAAACACCATATATTTT.

CDR3 region: CASSRLAGTTRELFF. The CDR3, as DNA: TGTGCCAGCAGTAGACTAGCGGGTACTACCAGGGAGCTGTTTTTT. This chain uses TRBV12-3 or TRBV12-4 with TRBJ2-2; 10 nucleotides align to TRBD2. This CDR3 contains 15 residues. J lost 9 bases, V lost 5 bases, and 9 bases had no gene match.

Concerning this clonotype: No conserved phenylalanine or tryptophan is present at the end of the CDR3, so a read error is the likely explanation. V is TRBV29-1 and J is TRBJ1-1; D is possibly TRBD1 (5 bases). Deletions cut 2 bases from V and 6 bases from J, with 10 bases between. In germline, CDR1 is SQVTM, CDR2 ANQGSEA. This CDR3 comprises 12 residues. The CDR3 protein is CSVESRVAEAFI. Here the CDR3 DNA reads TGCAGCGTTGAATCCAGGGTCGCTGAAGCTTTCATT.

About this clonotype: The germline gene is not matched at one end of the junction; a read error may be the cause. The chain joins TRBV6-2 or TRBV6-3 to TRBJ2-7, with unresolved D. CDR1 and CDR2 from the germline V gene are MNHEY and SVGEGT. The CDR3 contains 13 residues. Here the CDR3 reads CSSSYKVPFEQYF. CDR3 coding DNA: TGTTCCAGCAGTTACAAGGTACCCTTCGAGCAGTACTTC.

The V call is TRBV11-1, the J call TRBJ1-2; TRBD1 might be the D (6 bases). V shed 10 bases and J shed 4 bases, with 22 bases lying between them. This CDR3 has 15 residues. The germline CDR1 and CDR2 sequences are SGHAT and FQDESV (reference sequence). CDR3 region: CANSPAQGQSYGYTF. The CDR3, as DNA: TGTGCCAACAGTCCGGCACAGGGTCAGAGCTATGGCTACACCTTC. The whole variable domain, remainder taken from reference TRBV11-1 and TRBJ1-2, is EAEVAQSPRYKITEKSQAVAFWCDPISGHATLYWYRQILGQGPELLVQFQDESVVDDSQLPKDRFSAERLKGVDSTLKIQPAELGDSAMYLCANSPAQGQSYGYTFGSGTRLTVV.

With respect to this clonotype: The junction shows a germline mismatch at one end, possibly a read error. The chain employs TRBV4-3 and TRBJ2-3, with D perhaps TRBD1 or TRBD2 (5 bases each). CDR3 length: 17 amino acids. Per the germline V gene, CDR1 is LGHNA and CDR2 is YSLEER. This chain's CDR3 is CASSQDLEGWGTDTRYF. CDR3 bases: TGCGCCAGCAGCCAAGATCTTGAGGGCTGGGGCACAGATACGCGGTATTTT.

This chain uses TRBV5-6 with TRBJ2-6; D ambiguous. Trimming shortened V by 7 bases and J by 0 bases, and 14 bases separated the two germline ends. Germline assignment: CDR1 SGHDT and CDR2 YYEEEE. The CDR3 loop spans 16 amino acids. The CDR3 bases are TGTGCCAGCGACACATACATGGGCTCTGGGGCCAACGTCCTGACTTTC. Its translation: CASDTYMGSGANVLTF.

The V and J genes are TRBV5-1 and TRBJ2-3; either TRBD1 or TRBD2 may fit D (5 bases each). Germline V gene lookup returns CDR1 SGHRS and CDR2 YFSETQ. Trimming removed 8 bases from V and 15 bases from J, with 25 bases in between. The CDR3 is 13 residues long. As DNA, the CDR3 is TGCGCCAGTGGGGACGGAACCACAGATACGCGATATTTT. Translated: CASGDGTTDTRYF.

As for this clonotype: The germline gene is not matched at one end of the junction; a read error may be the cause. This chain joins TRBV11-1 and TRBJ1-5; 8 bases line up with TRBD1. Germline CDR1 is SGHAT and CDR2 is FQDESV (reference sequence). This CDR3 spans 15 amino acids. The CDR3 protein is CTSSYVQGDNQPQHF. CDR3 bases: TGTACCAGCAGCTATGTACAGGGGGACAATCAGCCCCAGCATTTT.

As regards this clonotype: Relative to the germline gene, one junction end is altered; a read error may explain this. V is TRBV5-1 and J is TRBJ2-7; possible D gene TRBD2, 5 bases. The CDR3 runs to 13 residues. CDR1 is SGHRS, CDR2 YFSETQ, per germline. The CDR3 sequence: CASKQPTSYVQYF. The CDR3 bases are TGCGCCAGCAAGCAACCTACTAGTTACGTGCAGTACTTC.